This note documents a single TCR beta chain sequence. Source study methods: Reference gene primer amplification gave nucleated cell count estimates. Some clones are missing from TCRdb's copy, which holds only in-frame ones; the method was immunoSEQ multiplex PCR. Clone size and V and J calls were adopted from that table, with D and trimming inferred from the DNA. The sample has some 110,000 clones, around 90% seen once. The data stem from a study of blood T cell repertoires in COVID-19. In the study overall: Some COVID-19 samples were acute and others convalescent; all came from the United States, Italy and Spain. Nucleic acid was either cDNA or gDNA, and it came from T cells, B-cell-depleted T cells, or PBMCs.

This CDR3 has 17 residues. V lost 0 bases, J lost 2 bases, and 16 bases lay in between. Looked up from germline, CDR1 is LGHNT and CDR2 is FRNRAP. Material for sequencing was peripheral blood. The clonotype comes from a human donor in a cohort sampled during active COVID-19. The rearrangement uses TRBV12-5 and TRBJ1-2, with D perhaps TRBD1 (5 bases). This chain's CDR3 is CASGLVRPDTPNYGYTF. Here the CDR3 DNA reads TGTGCTAGTGGTTTGGTACGCCCGGACACACCGAACTATGGCTACACCTTC.